This T cell receptor (beta chain) is from a study of early T cells in non-severe SARS-CoV-2 infection. TCRdb re-called the 5' RACE reads with MiXCR, one entry per CDR3 protein. The sample records 70,000 to 95,000 distinct CDR3 sequences, approximately 14% being singletons. V was shortened by 5 bases and J by 3 bases, with 10 bases between the two germline ends. The CDR3 loop spans 13 amino acids. Per germline, CDR1 GTSNPN and CDR2 SVGIG (reference sequence). Sequenced material: whole blood. The V call is TRBV30, the J call TRBJ2-2, with D perhaps matching TRBD1 (5 bases). The sequence was collected from an adult who was a healthcare worker with PCR-confirmed SARS-CoV-2 infection or an uninfected control (not recorded which). The CDR3 DNA reads as TGTGCCTGGGCAGGGTCTTACACCGGGGAGCTGTTTTTT. It is translated as CAWAGSYTGELFF.